The T cell receptor beta chain described here comes from a study of blood T cell repertoires in COVID-19. Study-level information: Acute and convalescent COVID-19 samples came from the United States, Italy and Spain. The analysed material was cDNA or gDNA that came from T cells, B-cell-depleted T cells, or PBMCs.

This CDR3 region has 13 residues. CDR1 and CDR2 (germline): SGHNT, YYREEE (reference sequence). Trimming took 4 bases from V and 8 from J, leaving 12 bases between them. Original processing notes: Reference gene primer amplification gave nucleated cell count estimates. Some clones are missing from TCRdb's copy, which holds only in-frame ones; the method was immunoSEQ multiplex PCR. That table furnishes V, J and clone size, whereas the DNA furnished D and trimming. The repertoire has 200,000 to 250,000 clones, about 91% of them found once; the top ten carry approximately 1.5%. The chain employs TRBV5-4 and TRBJ2-2, with D tentatively TRBD1 (5 bases). This TCR derives from a man between 18 and 35 years old with active or convalescent COVID-19. The material sequenced was peripheral blood. CDR3 sequence: CASSPDSTGELFF. CDR3 nucleotide sequence: TGTGCCAGCAGCCCTGACAGCACTGGGGAGCTGTTTTTT.